The 27 T cell receptor beta chains presented below share a single source sample, sequenced in a study of CXCR3-negative and CXCR3-positive naive CD8 T cells. Each TRB cDNA library was prepared by 5' RACE (with UMI labels). Each CDR3 protein gets one entry in TCRdb, which reprocessed the 5' RACE reads and gives no DNA. This sample lists over 80,000 distinct CDR3 sequences; its ten largest clones have approximately 1.4%. Material for sequencing was naive CXCR3- CD8+ T cells from blood. Subset here: CD45RO-CCR7+CD27+CD95- naive CD8+ T cells lacking CXCR3 (TNR3-). The receptors here all came from a human donor in good health. Some clones in this sample may be carry-over from other donors' samples.

The V gene is TRBV9, the J gene TRBJ2-1; TCRdb lists TRBD1, though no DNA is available to test this call. There are 14 residues in the CDR3. CDR1 is SGDLS and CDR2 is YYNGEE in the germline V gene. CDR3 protein: CASSDHPGINEQFF.

The chain employs TRBV29-1 and TRBJ2-7. This CDR3 is built from 11 residues. Germline assignment: CDR1 SQVTM and CDR2 ANQGSEA. The chain's CDR3 is CSVVVNYEQYF.

The V and J genes are TRBV29-1 and TRBJ1-2; the TRBD1 assignment by TCRdb is unverifiable without DNA. The germline V gene has CDR1 SQVTM and CDR2 ANQGSEA. This CDR3 contains 13 residues. CDR3 residues: CSVDRGFPYGYTF.

The CDR3 here is CSVGQGKDDYGYTF. V usage is TRBV29-1 and J usage is TRBJ1-2; TCRdb outputs TRBD1, but without DNA this stays unchecked. Germline V gene sequence: CDR1 SQVTM, CDR2 ANQGSEA. This CDR3 is 14 amino acids long. The full variable domain, completed using reference TRBV29-1 and TRBJ1-2, is SAVISQKPSRDICQRGTSLTIQCQVDSQVTMMFWYRQQPGQSLTLIATANQGSEATYESGFVIDKFPISRPNLTFSTLTVSNMSPEDSSIYLCSVGQGKDDYGYTFGSGTRLTVV.

The chain has TRBV29-1 and TRBJ2-7; TCRdb names TRBD1, which stays unverified in the absence of DNA. Germline V gene sequence: CDR1 SQVTM, CDR2 ANQGSEA. This CDR3 has 14 residues. This CDR3 reads CSVEGGQGAQEQYF.

The V gene is TRBV5-1, the J gene TRBJ1-2. CDR1 is SGHRS, CDR2 YFSETQ, per germline. This CDR3 region has 14 residues. The CDR3: CASSSVQSNYGYTF.

V and J are TRBV7-6 and TRBJ2-5; TCRdb designates TRBD2, a call that cannot be tested without DNA. The CDR3 runs 14 residues. Germline CDR1 reads SGHVS; CDR2 reads FNYEAQ. This CDR3 is CASSLDGGQETQYF.

The J gene is TRBJ2-1, the V gene TRBV6-5; the D call of TRBD2 rests on TCRdb alone, since no DNA is present to check it. Germline loops: CDR1 MNHEY, CDR2 SVGAGI. This CDR3 region has 14 residues. The CDR3 reads CASSYAGGVYEQFF.

The J gene is TRBJ1-2, the V gene TRBV29-1; the D gene TCRdb calls, TRBD1, cannot be checked with no DNA. Germline CDR1 is SQVTM and CDR2 is ANQGSEA. The CDR3 runs 12 residues. This CDR3 reads CSALTGEGGYTF.

The chain recombines TRBV20-1 with TRBJ2-5; there is no DNA to check the TCRdb D call of TRBD1. The V gene's germline CDR1 is DFQATT and CDR2 SNEGSKA (reference sequence). This CDR3 contains 16 residues. Here the CDR3 reads CSARDREGTYQETQYF.

The V and J genes are TRBV20-1 and TRBJ1-2; the TRBD1 assignment by TCRdb is unverifiable without DNA. Germline V lookup: CDR1 DFQATT, CDR2 SNEGSKA (reference sequence). CDR3 size: 14 residues. The CDR3 protein is CSARGPEPNYGYTF.

This chain connects TRBV10-2 to TRBJ2-7. Germline V lookup: CDR1 WSHSY, CDR2 SAAADI. The CDR3 has 13 residues. Here the CDR3 reads CASSADSSYEQYF.

The genes are TRBV4-3 and TRBJ2-5; TCRdb's assignment of TRBD1 cannot be checked, as there is no DNA. Germline V gene lookup returns CDR1 LGHNA and CDR2 YSLEER. The CDR3 is 18 residues long. This chain's CDR3 is CASSQEPPTLRTGDTQYF.

The J gene is TRBJ1-6, the V gene TRBV20-1; the TRBD1 assignment by TCRdb is unverifiable without DNA. The V gene's germline CDR1 is DFQATT and CDR2 SNEGSKA (reference sequence). The CDR3 has 16 residues. CDR3 protein: CSARDFLTEGNSPLHF.

The chain couples TRBV2 to TRBJ2-1; TCRdb selects TRBD1, and the lack of DNA leaves this call unchecked. Germline V lookup: CDR1 SNHLY, CDR2 FYNNEI. This CDR3 contains 12 residues. CDR3 loop: CASRQGGNEQFF.

The chain carries TRBV7-2 and TRBJ2-1. The germline CDR1 and CDR2 sequences are SGHTA and FQGNSA. CDR3 size: 15 residues. The CDR3 here is CASRMTLSSYNEQFF.

V and J are TRBV20-1 and TRBJ1-1; TCRdb selects TRBD1, and the lack of DNA leaves this call unchecked. Germline assignment: CDR1 DFQATT and CDR2 SNEGSKA (reference sequence). The CDR3 sequence is 14 residues long. Here the CDR3 reads CSARDRDRFTEAFF.

The rearrangement joins TRBV3-1 to TRBJ1-5; TCRdb calls TRBD1, which cannot be checked without DNA. CDR1 is LGHDT, CDR2 YNNKEL, per germline (reference sequence). The CDR3 is made up of 15 amino acids. CDR3 residues: CASSSGQVFNQPQHF.

V and J are TRBV29-1 and TRBJ2-7; TCRdb reports TRBD2, a call that lacks DNA to check it against. Germline CDR1 is SQVTM and CDR2 is ANQGSEA. The CDR3 is made up of 16 amino acids. Here the CDR3 reads CSVEGLAGEPLGKLYF.

The V and J genes are TRBV7-2 and TRBJ2-2; the D gene TCRdb calls, TRBD2, cannot be checked with no DNA. In germline, CDR1 is SGHTA, CDR2 FQGNSA. CDR3 size: 17 residues. CDR3 residues: CASSPTSGGAQSGELFF.

The V and J genes are TRBV14 and TRBJ2-1; TCRdb's assignment of TRBD2 cannot be checked, as there is no DNA. This CDR3 is 17 amino acids long. CDR1 is SGHDN and CDR2 is FVKESK in the germline V gene. The CDR3 here is CASSQDRGASSYNEQFF.

The chain has TRBV7-9 and TRBJ1-1; TCRdb indicates TRBD1, and absent DNA this call remains unverified. This CDR3 contains 12 residues. Germline V CDR1 and CDR2: SEHNR, FQNEAQ (reference sequence). The CDR3 here is CASDPGDTEAFF.

The chain employs TRBV11-2 and TRBJ2-2; TCRdb picks TRBD1, but there is no DNA to check that call. This CDR3 region has 15 residues. Germline lookup yields CDR1 SGHAT and CDR2 FQNNGV. CDR3 amino acids: CASILSGGFTGELFF.

The chain has TRBV7-8 and TRBJ1-5; TCRdb reports TRBD1, a call that lacks DNA to check it against. Germline V gene sequence: CDR1 SGHVS, CDR2 FQNEAQ. The CDR3 is made up of 14 amino acids. CDR3 region: CASSPGVSNQPQHF.

This chain connects TRBV7-9 to TRBJ1-1. This CDR3 is 13 amino acids long. Germline-derived CDR1 and CDR2 are SEHNR and FQNEAQ (reference sequence). The CDR3 sequence: CASSLVLVPEAFF.

This rearrangement joins TRBV21-1 to TRBJ2-3; TCRdb indicates TRBD1, and absent DNA this call remains unverified. TRBV21-1 counts as a pseudogene. The CDR3 sequence is 18 residues long. CDR3 loop: CASSNPGQSPSMADTQYF.

This chain uses TRBV6-2 or TRBV6-3 with TRBJ2-5; the TRBD1 assignment by TCRdb is unverifiable without DNA. The length of the CDR3 is 15 residues. The germline V gene encodes CDR1 MNHEY and CDR2 SVGEGT. CDR3: CASSYLGQGAETQYF.